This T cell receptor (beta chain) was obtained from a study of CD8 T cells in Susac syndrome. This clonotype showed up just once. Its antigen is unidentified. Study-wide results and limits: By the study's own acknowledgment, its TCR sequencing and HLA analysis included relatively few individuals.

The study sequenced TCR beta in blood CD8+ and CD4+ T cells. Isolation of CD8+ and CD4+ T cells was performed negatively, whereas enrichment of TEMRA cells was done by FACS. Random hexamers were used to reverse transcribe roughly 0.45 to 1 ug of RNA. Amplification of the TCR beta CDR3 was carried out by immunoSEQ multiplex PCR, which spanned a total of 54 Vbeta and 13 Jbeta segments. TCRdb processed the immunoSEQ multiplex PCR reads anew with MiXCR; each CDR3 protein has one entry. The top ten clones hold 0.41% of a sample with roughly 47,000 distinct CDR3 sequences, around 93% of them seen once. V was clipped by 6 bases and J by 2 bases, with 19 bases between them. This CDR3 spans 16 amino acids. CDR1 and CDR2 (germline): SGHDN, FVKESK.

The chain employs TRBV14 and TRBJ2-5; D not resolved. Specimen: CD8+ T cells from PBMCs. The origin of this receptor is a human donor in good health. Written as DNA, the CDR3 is TGTGCCAGCAGTCCTGGAATAGTCCCAACTCAAGAGACCCAGTACTTC. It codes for CASSPGIVPTQETQYF.